This record concerns one T cell receptor beta chain sequence. This table comes from immunoSEQ multiplex PCR, and its TCRdb copy is limited to in-frame clones, with some not included. The profile shows tens of thousands of clones, roughly 50% of them singletons. The sample comes from a study of cytotoxic CD8 clonotypes in ibrutinib-treated CLL. Study-wide context: The patients comprised about a dozen relapsed/refractory and about 15 treatment-naive cases, 17 to 18 IGHV unmutated.

The germline CDR1 and CDR2 sequences are SGHRS and YFSETQ. This CDR3 has 15 amino acids. Trimming pared 1 base from V and 8 bases from J, leaving 15 bases between. The material sequenced was PBMCs, taken before ibrutinib treatment. The sequence was collected from a human donor with chronic lymphocytic leukemia. V usage is TRBV5-1 and J usage is TRBJ1-4; maybe TRBD1 (5 bases). CDR3 DNA: TGCGCCAGCAGCTTGCTTCGGGGGGGAGACGAAAAACTGTTTTTT. This translates into CASSLLRGGDEKLFF. The whole variable domain, filled in from reference TRBV5-1 and TRBJ1-4, reads KAGVTQTPRYLIKTRGQQVTLSCSPISGHRSVSWYQQTPGQGLQFLFEYFSETQRNKGNFPGRFSGRQFSNSRSEMNVSTLELGDSALYLCASSLLRGGDEKLFFGSGTQLSVL.